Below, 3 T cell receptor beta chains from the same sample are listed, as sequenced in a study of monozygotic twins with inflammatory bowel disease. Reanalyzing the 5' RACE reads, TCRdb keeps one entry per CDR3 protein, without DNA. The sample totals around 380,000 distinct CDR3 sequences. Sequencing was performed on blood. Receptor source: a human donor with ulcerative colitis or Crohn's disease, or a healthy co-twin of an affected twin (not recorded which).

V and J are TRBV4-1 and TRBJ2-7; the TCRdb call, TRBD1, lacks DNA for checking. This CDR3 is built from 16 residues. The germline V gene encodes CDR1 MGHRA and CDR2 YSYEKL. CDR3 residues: CASSQDRWSQRPEQYF.

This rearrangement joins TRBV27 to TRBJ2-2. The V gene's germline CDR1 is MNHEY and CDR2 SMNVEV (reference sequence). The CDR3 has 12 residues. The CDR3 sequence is CASSQIGRELFF.

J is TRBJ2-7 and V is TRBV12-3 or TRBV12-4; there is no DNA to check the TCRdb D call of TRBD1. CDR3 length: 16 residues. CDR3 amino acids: CASSPTLGQGVYEQYF.